The T cell receptor (beta chain) described here comes from a study of cytomegalovirus exposure and HLA in healthy donors. Points from the study as a whole: The classifier reportedly diagnosed cytomegalovirus status with high specificity and sensitivity. While the bulk of TCR sequences proved rare, some public TCRs turned up in many donors.

V lost 2 bases to trimming and J lost 4 bases, with 9 bases between them. Germline V gives CDR1 SGHTS, CDR2 YDEGEE. The CDR3 loop spans 13 amino acids. Primers for the PCR totalled 60 Vbeta and 13 Jbeta. In the original workflow: It was a later analysis that counted roughly 79 million unique TCR beta chains, of which 9 million to 13 million were shared. Sequencing was performed with immunoSEQ multiplex PCR; in TCRdb, only in-frame clones are kept and a portion is missing. V, J and clone size derive from that table, while D and trimming were established from the DNA sequence. The table includes over 85,000 clones, roughly 73% detected once. This clone has more than one count but fewer than ten. The antigen is not known.

The chain carries TRBV5-8 and TRBJ1-2; no firm D call. The sample was PBMCs. The source of this sequence is a man in his forties in good health and CMV-seronegative. The chain's CDR3 is CASSFSGSYGYTF. CDR3 DNA: TGTGCCAGCAGCTTTTCGGGGAGCTATGGCTACACCTTC.